This is a list of T cell receptor beta chains from one sample in a study of T cell responses to AZD1222 COVID-19 vaccine. Data came from immunoSEQ multiplex PCR; TCRdb stores just in-frame clones and leaves some out. The data hold over 150,000 clones, with 87% observed a single time. The sequences come from peripheral blood, collected 28 days after the second AZD1222 dose. Source of these receptors: an adult who received the AZD1222 COVID-19 vaccine. CDR3s leave out the opening cysteine and the closing phenylalanine or tryptophan.

j_gene: TRBJ1-1; v_gene: TRBV5-6; CDR3aa: ATYPTGAMNTEAF
j_gene: TRBJ2-6; v_gene: TRBV6-5; CDR3aa: ASSYFSAPGANVLT
j_gene: TRBJ2-3; v_gene: TRBV6-5; CDR3aa: ASSYRQPSTDTQY
j_gene: TRBJ2-1; v_gene: TRBV4-3; CDR3aa: ASSQERGGWSSYNEQF
j_gene: TRBJ1-2; v_gene: TRBV19; CDR3aa: ASQVDRGNYGYT
j_gene: TRBJ1-2; v_gene: TRBV25-1; CDR3aa: ASSEIRAGYT
j_gene: TRBJ1-5; v_gene: TRBV5-1; CDR3aa: ASSLSGERNQPQH
j_gene: TRBJ2-3; v_gene: TRBV4-2; CDR3aa: ASSLRTGDSTDTQY
j_gene: TRBJ1-2; v_gene: TRBV18; CDR3aa: ASSGQATNYGYT
j_gene: TRBJ1-6; v_gene: TRBV27; CDR3aa: ASQLTTHSPLH
j_gene: TRBJ1-1; v_gene: TRBV11-2; CDR3aa: ASSLDSGTGEAF
j_gene: TRBJ2-2; v_gene: TRBV6-5; CDR3aa: ASTPHADGTGELF
j_gene: TRBJ2-3; v_gene: TRBV3-1/TRBV3-2; CDR3aa: ASSTSGGTDTQY
j_gene: TRBJ2-7; v_gene: TRBV7-9; CDR3aa: ASSYTGTGHEQY
j_gene: TRBJ1-4; v_gene: TRBV5-1; CDR3aa: ASSLRPGEKLF
j_gene: TRBJ2-2; v_gene: TRBV6-2/TRBV6-3; CDR3aa: ASSYLSGSGELF
j_gene: TRBJ2-3; v_gene: TRBV6-4; CDR3aa: ASSDASGGTDTQY
j_gene: TRBJ1-6; v_gene: TRBV11-2; CDR3aa: ASSLFEHSSYNSPLH
j_gene: TRBJ2-3; v_gene: TRBV2; CDR3aa: ASTERVPTTDTQY
j_gene: TRBJ2-7; v_gene: TRBV5-1; CDR3aa: ASSLVGRTSYEQY
j_gene: TRBJ1-5; v_gene: TRBV29-1; CDR3aa: SVVVNSNQPQH
j_gene: TRBJ2-7; v_gene: TRBV12-3/TRBV12-4; CDR3aa: ASSLTGYEQY
j_gene: TRBJ1-2; v_gene: TRBV5-1; CDR3aa: ASSLDQGDGYT
j_gene: TRBJ1-2; v_gene: TRBV5-1; CDR3aa: ASSSDRYGYT
j_gene: TRBJ1-1; v_gene: TRBV7-9; CDR3aa: ASSSGLNTEAF
j_gene: TRBJ2-7; v_gene: TRBV19; CDR3aa: ASRGIGEQY
j_gene: TRBJ2-1; v_gene: TRBV3-1/TRBV3-2; CDR3aa: ASRDSYNEQF
j_gene: TRBJ2-1; v_gene: TRBV7-9; CDR3aa: ASSLEGLAGNNEQF
j_gene: TRBJ2-7; v_gene: TRBV2; CDR3aa: ASSAGTYEQY
j_gene: TRBJ1-5; v_gene: TRBV7-8; CDR3aa: ASSTYGQAQEPQH